This T cell receptor (beta chain) was documented in a study of cytomegalovirus exposure and HLA in healthy donors. Use of 60 Vbeta and 13 Jbeta primers characterized the PCR. The authors' processing: About 10 million shared chains were among around 80 million unique TCR beta chains counted in a later analysis. TCRdb's copy holds only in-frame clones and misses some; the assay was immunoSEQ multiplex PCR. Clone size and V and J calls were adopted from that table, with D and trimming inferred from the DNA. The sample has fewer than 85,000 clones, 78% seen once. This CDR3 has 13 amino acids. Between the trimmed V and J ends, which lost 4 bases and 4 bases, there was a span of 7 bases. CDR1 is SNHLY and CDR2 is FYNNEI in the germline V gene.

Sequencing used PBMCs. The V gene is TRBV2, the J gene TRBJ2-2; maybe TRBD2 (6 bases). The TCR originated in a man between 18 and 29 years old in good health and CMV-seropositive. The chain's CDR3 is CASSVTSTGELFF. In nucleotides, the CDR3 is TGTGCCAGCAGTGTGACTAGCACCGGGGAGCTGTTTTTT.